What follows are 19 T cell receptor beta chains derived from one specimen sequenced in a study of blood T cell repertoires in COVID-19. Method: immunoSEQ multiplex PCR; TCRdb's copy keeps in-frame clones and lacks some. The table includes 200,000 or so clones, around 80% detected once. The specimen sequenced was peripheral blood. These receptors all stem from a woman in her seventies with acute or convalescent COVID-19.

The chain employs TRBV6-4 and TRBJ2-7, with 8 bases identical to TRBD1. Germline V gene lookup returns CDR1 MRHNA and CDR2 SNTAGT. The ends lost 0 bases at V and 6 bases at J; junction bases unmatched: 10. This CDR3 has 16 residues. CDR3: CASSDSDFRGRVEQYF. CDR3 nucleotide sequence: TGTGCCAGCAGTGACTCGGATTTCAGGGGGCGGGTCGAGCAGTACTTC.

This chain connects TRBV30 to TRBJ1-3; 8 bases match TRBD1. The V and J ends lost 0 bases and 2 bases, in that order; junction bases with no gene match: 0. CDR3 size: 14 residues. Germline CDR1 and CDR2: GTSNPN and SVGIG (reference sequence). The DNA for the CDR3 is TGTGCCTGGAGTGTACAGGGGGCTGGAAACACCATATATTTT. Protein product: CAWSVQGAGNTIYF.

V usage is TRBV3-1 (or the pseudogene TRBV3-2) and J usage is TRBJ2-1; TRBD2 matches 8 bases. Unmatched junction bases numbered 7, after V lost 4 bases and J lost 5 bases. This CDR3 spans 15 amino acids. CDR1 LGHDT and CDR2 YNNKEL come from the germline V gene (reference sequence). The CDR3 reads CASSPGILADNEQFF. The CDR3 nucleotides are TGTGCCAGCAGCCCTGGGATACTAGCGGACAATGAGCAGTTCTTC.

This chain joins TRBV18 and TRBJ2-1; no firm D call. V lost 3 bases and J lost 7, with 13 bases in between. Germline assignment: CDR1 KGHSH and CDR2 LQKENI. The CDR3 has 14 amino acids. The CDR3, as DNA: TGTGCCAGCTCACCGAACATACAGTGGAATGAGCAGTTCTTC. Its translation is CASSPNIQWNEQFF.

This clone was detected a few times. V usage is TRBV7-6 and J usage is TRBJ2-2; D gene ambiguous. Trimming pared 0 bases from V and 5 bases from J, leaving 4 bases between. This CDR3 spans 13 amino acids. Germline V gives CDR1 SGHVS, CDR2 FNYEAQ. The CDR3 sequence is CASSLAQTGELFF. Here the CDR3 DNA reads TGTGCCAGCAGCTTAGCTCAAACCGGGGAGCTGTTTTTT.

This rearrangement joins TRBV6-2 or TRBV6-3 to TRBJ2-1; TRBD2 agrees at 11 bases. CDR1 and CDR2 (germline): MNHEY, SVGEGT. CDR3 size: 15 residues. V dropped 5 bases and J dropped 7; count of bases not matched to a gene: 7. The CDR3 DNA follows: TGTGCCAGCAGTACCGGGACTAGCGGAGGGAATGAGCAGTTCTTC. Protein sequence: CASSTGTSGGNEQFF.

In this sample, this clone turned up a few times. This CDR3 reads CASSPPSRVEEAFF. CDR3 DNA: TGTGCCAGCTCACCACCAAGCAGGGTGGAGGAAGCTTTCTTT. The chain couples TRBV18 to TRBJ1-1, with D possibly TRBD1 on 5 matching bases. The CDR3 consists of 14 residues. Germline V CDR1 and CDR2: KGHSH, LQKENI. Trimming took off 0 bases at V and 8 bases at J, with 13 bases between the two ends.

This clone came up once. The chain has TRBV7-2 and TRBJ2-2; TRBD2 is a possible D gene (6 bases). This CDR3 has 17 residues. CDR1 and CDR2 from the germline V gene are SGHTA and FQGNSA. The ends were cut back, 3 bases at V and 5 bases at J, with 19 bases in the middle. Here the CDR3 reads CASSLTGAGGRTGELFF. The DNA of the CDR3 is TGTGCCAGCAGCTTGACGGGAGCGGGCGGTAGAACCGGGGAGCTGTTTTTT.

This clone came up many times. The chain recombines TRBV30 with TRBJ2-3; 12 nucleotides match TRBD2. Trimming took 8 bases from V and 7 from J; bases not matched to a gene: 10. CDR3 length equals 14 residues. Germline V gene data show CDR1 as GTSNPN and CDR2 as SVGIG (reference sequence). The DNA of the CDR3 is TGTGCCGGCAAGACTAGCGGGAGAGGAAATACGCAGTATTTT. This encodes CAGKTSGRGNTQYF.

DNA of the CDR3: TGTGCCAGCAGCCCGATAGGGCAGGGATCGACAGAAAAACTGTTTTTT. Amino acids: CASSPIGQGSTEKLFF. This chain uses TRBV7-6 with TRBJ1-4, with D maybe TRBD1 (5 bases). The CDR3 has 16 residues. Germline V gene sequence: CDR1 SGHVS, CDR2 FNYEAQ. V lost 5 bases to trimming and J lost 8 bases, with 21 bases between them.

This clone was counted once. The J gene is TRBJ1-4, the V gene TRBV27; 7 bases line up with TRBD1. The CDR3 contains 14 residues. J gave up 8 bases and V 3 bases, and 6 bases lay outside the gene matches. CDR1 and CDR2 from the germline V gene are MNHEY and SMNVEV (reference sequence). The CDR3 loop is CASSLKGAGEKLFF. CDR3 nucleotide sequence: TGTGCCAGCAGTTTGAAGGGGGCGGGCGAAAAACTGTTTTTT.

The DNA for the CDR3 is TGTGCCAGTACCGCCGGACAAACGAACTATGGCTACACCTTC. This sequence encodes CASTAGQTNYGYTF. The rearrangement joins TRBV19 to TRBJ1-2; D might be TRBD1 (5 bases). The length of the CDR3 is 14 residues. V lost 7 bases, J lost 2 bases, and 14 bases lay in between. Germline V gene lookup returns CDR1 LNHDA and CDR2 SQIVND (reference sequence).

In nucleotides, the CDR3 is TGTGCCTGGAGTCCGAGCGACGAGCAGTACTTC. Translated, it gives CAWSPSDEQYF. V gene TRBV30 combines with J gene TRBJ2-7, with D uncertain. The CDR3 extends over 11 amino acids. V was cut by 2 bases and J by 5 bases, with 7 bases left in between. Looked up from germline, CDR1 is GTSNPN and CDR2 is SVGIG (reference sequence).

This clone was counted between two and nine times. This chain connects TRBV11-2 to TRBJ1-2; possible D gene TRBD1, 5 bases. The CDR3 has 14 amino acids. V gave up 5 bases and J gave up 2 bases, with 12 bases separating them. CDR1 is SGHAT and CDR2 is FQNNGV in the germline V gene. CDR3 protein: CASSRGTSNYGYTF. As DNA, the CDR3 is TGTGCCAGCAGCCGTGGGACTTCAAACTATGGCTACACCTTC. Together with reference TRBV11-2 and TRBJ1-2, the CDR3 gives the full variable domain: EAGVAQSPRYKIIEKRQSVAFWCNPISGHATLYWYQQILGQGPKLLIQFQNNGVVDDSQLPKDRFSAERLKGVDSTLKIQPAKLEDSAVYLCASSRGTSNYGYTFGSGTRLTVV.

This clone was picked up one time. This chain uses TRBV9 with TRBJ1-5; TRBD1 might be the D (6 bases). V lost 3 bases to trimming and J lost 6 bases, with 13 bases between them. Germline values: CDR1 SGDLS, CDR2 YYNGEE. This CDR3 contains 14 residues. Here the CDR3 DNA reads TGTGCCAGCAGCGGAGACAGGTCCACTCAGCCCCAGCATTTT. Translated, it gives CASSGDRSTQPQHF.

The chain couples TRBV2 to TRBJ1-5; 11 bases line up with TRBD1. CDR3 length: 17 residues. CDR1 is SNHLY, CDR2 FYNNEI, per germline. Unmatched junction bases numbered 8, after V lost 3 bases and J lost 4 bases. This chain's CDR3 is CASSDLGTGGRNQPQHF. The CDR3 nucleotides are TGTGCCAGCAGTGATCTGGGGACAGGGGGTCGAAATCAGCCCCAGCATTTT. Complete variable domain (other parts from reference TRBV2 and TRBJ1-5): EPEVTQTPSHQVTQMGQEVILRCVPISNHLYFYWYRQILGQKVEFLVSFYNNEISEKSEIFDDQFSVERPDGSNFTLKIRSTKLEDSAMYFCASSDLGTGGRNQPQHFGDGTRLSIL.

The genes are TRBV18 and TRBJ1-2, with 8 nucleotides matching TRBD1. Unmatched junction bases numbered 8, after V lost 6 bases and J lost 5 bases. Germline V gene sequence: CDR1 KGHSH, CDR2 LQKENI. The CDR3 sequence is 14 residues long. The CDR3 reads CASSPGTGSYGYTF. The CDR3 coding sequence is TGTGCCAGCTCCCCCGGGACAGGAAGTTATGGCTACACCTTC. The full variable domain, its missing parts supplied by reference TRBV18 and TRBJ1-2, is NAGVMQNPRHLVRRRGQEARLRCSPMKGHSHVYWYRQLPEEGLKFMVYLQKENIIDESGMPKERFSAEFPKEGPSILRIQQVVRGDSAAYFCASSPGTGSYGYTFGSGTRLTVV.

The chain joins TRBV15 to TRBJ1-6, with a tentative D call TRBD1 (5 bases). There are 15 residues in the CDR3. Germline assignment: CDR1 LNHNV and CDR2 YYDKDF (reference sequence). V was trimmed by 0 bases and J by 8 bases, leaving 11 bases between them. CDR3 DNA: TGTGCCACCAGCAGAGATCTGGACAATTATTCACCCCTCCACTTT. This sequence encodes CATSRDLDNYSPLHF. Complete variable domain (other parts from reference TRBV15 and TRBJ1-6): DAMVIQNPRYQVTQFGKPVTLSCSQTLNHNVMYWYQQKSSQAPKLLFHYYDKDFNNEADTPDNFQSRRPNTSFCFLDIRSPGLGDTAMYLCATSRDLDNYSPLHFGNGTRLTVT.

This chain links TRBV7-8 with TRBJ2-5, with unresolved D. CDR3 length: 15 residues. Germline lookup yields CDR1 SGHVS and CDR2 FQNEAQ. Trimming removed 4 bases from V and 0 bases from J, with 12 bases in between. The CDR3 protein is CASSSLIAYQETQYF. The CDR3 DNA follows: TGTGCCAGCAGCTCCCTAATTGCGTACCAAGAGACCCAGTACTTC. Full variable domain (rest looked up from reference TRBV7-8 and TRBJ2-5): GAGVSQSPRYKVAKRGQDVALRCDPISGHVSLFWYQQALGQGPEFLTYFQNEAQLDKSGLPSDRFFAERPEGSVSTLKIQRTQQEDSAVYLCASSSLIAYQETQYFGPGTRLLVL.